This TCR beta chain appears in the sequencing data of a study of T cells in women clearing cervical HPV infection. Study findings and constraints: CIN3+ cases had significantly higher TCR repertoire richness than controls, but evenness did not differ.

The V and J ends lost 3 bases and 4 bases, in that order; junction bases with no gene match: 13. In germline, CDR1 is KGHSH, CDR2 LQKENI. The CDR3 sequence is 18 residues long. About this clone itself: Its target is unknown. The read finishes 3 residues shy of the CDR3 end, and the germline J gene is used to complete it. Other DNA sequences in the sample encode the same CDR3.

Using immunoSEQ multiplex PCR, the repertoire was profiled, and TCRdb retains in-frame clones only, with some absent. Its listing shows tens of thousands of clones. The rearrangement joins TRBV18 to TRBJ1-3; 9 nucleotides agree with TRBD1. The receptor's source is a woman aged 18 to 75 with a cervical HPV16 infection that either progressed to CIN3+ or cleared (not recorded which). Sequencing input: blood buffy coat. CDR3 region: CASSPLPGQGITGNTIYF. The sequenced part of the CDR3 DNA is TGTGCCAGCTCACCTCTCCCGGGACAGGGAATAACCGGAAACACC. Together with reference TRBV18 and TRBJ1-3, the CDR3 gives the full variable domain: NAGVMQNPRHLVRRRGQEARLRCSPMKGHSHVYWYRQLPEEGLKFMVYLQKENIIDESGMPKERFSAEFPKEGPSILRIQQVVRGDSAAYFCASSPLPGQGITGNTIYFGEGSWLTVV.